These 6 T cell receptor beta chains share one sample of origin, sequenced in a study of cytomegalovirus exposure and HLA in healthy donors. A multiplex PCR was run with 60 Vbeta primers and 13 Jbeta primers. Produced via immunoSEQ multiplex PCR; TCRdb's table is partial and in-frame only. The repertoire holds approximately 150,000 clones, with 81% as singletons. Sequenced: PBMCs. These receptors were obtained from a woman in her late teens or twenties in good health and CMV-seropositive.

DNA for the CDR3: TGCGCCAGCAGCCAAGATATAGGATGGGGACAGGGCTCTGGCTACACCTTC. This codes for CASSQDIGWGQGSGYTF. The chain employs TRBV4-3 and TRBJ1-2; 9 nucleotides agree with TRBD1. CDR3 length equals 17 residues. The V gene's germline CDR1 is LGHNA and CDR2 YSLEER. The V segment lost 0 bases and the J segment 7 bases; nucleotides outside the gene matches: 12.

This clone was counted once. The chain links TRBV7-6 to TRBJ1-3; 7 bases map to TRBD1. V dropped 2 bases and J dropped 0; count of bases not matched to a gene: 16. The CDR3 extends over 20 amino acids. Germline CDR1 is SGHVS and CDR2 is FNYEAQ. This chain's CDR3 is CASSLSARETGLSSGNTIYF. The CDR3 DNA sequence: TGTGCCAGCAGCTTATCAGCAAGGGAGACAGGGTTAAGCTCTGGAAACACCATATATTTT.

This sequence joins TRBV5-6 and TRBJ2-7; no definite D call. V was cut by 4 bases and J by 0 bases, with 11 bases left in between. The CDR3 spans 14 residues. CDR1 and CDR2 (germline): SGHDT, YYEEEE. CDR3 amino acids: CASSPYTLSYEQYF. The CDR3 region has the DNA TGTGCCAGCAGCCCTTACACCCTCTCCTACGAGCAGTACTTC. Full variable domain (remainder filled in from reference TRBV5-6 and TRBJ2-7): DAGVTQSPTHLIKTRGQQVTLRCSPKSGHDTVSWYQQALGQGPQFIFQYYEEEERQRGNFPDRFSGHQFPNYSSELNVNALLLGDSALYLCASSPYTLSYEQYFGPGTRLTVT.

This sequence joins TRBV18 and TRBJ2-7; D remains ambiguous. Germline loops: CDR1 KGHSH, CDR2 LQKENI. This CDR3 spans 14 amino acids. The V end was cut by 3 bases, the J end by 2 bases, with 11 bases between. CDR3 sequence (DNA): TGTGCCAGCTCACCCTACGTCGGAGCCTACGAGCAGTACTTC. Translation: CASSPYVGAYEQYF. The full variable domain, in which reference TRBV18 and TRBJ2-7 provide the parts outside the CDR3, is NAGVMQNPRHLVRRRGQEARLRCSPMKGHSHVYWYRQLPEEGLKFMVYLQKENIIDESGMPKERFSAEFPKEGPSILRIQQVVRGDSAAYFCASSPYVGAYEQYFGPGTRLTVT.

The chain uses TRBV19 and TRBJ1-5, with D unresolved. The CDR3 sequence is 15 residues long. Trimming pared 3 bases from V and 2 bases from J, leaving 11 bases between. Germline V gene data show CDR1 as LNHDA and CDR2 as SQIVND (reference sequence). CDR3 sequence reads: CASSITPQGNQPQHF. For the CDR3, the DNA is TGTGCCAGTAGTATTACACCTCAGGGCAATCAGCCCCAGCATTTT.

The rearrangement links TRBV25-1 to TRBJ2-7; D gene uncertain. The germline V gene encodes CDR1 MGHDK and CDR2 SYGVNS. The CDR3 has 12 residues. V lost 5 bases and J 6 bases, leaving 11 bases between the germline ends. The CDR3 is CASSFSPSEQYF. DNA for the CDR3: TGTGCCAGCAGTTTTTCTCCCAGCGAGCAGTACTTC.